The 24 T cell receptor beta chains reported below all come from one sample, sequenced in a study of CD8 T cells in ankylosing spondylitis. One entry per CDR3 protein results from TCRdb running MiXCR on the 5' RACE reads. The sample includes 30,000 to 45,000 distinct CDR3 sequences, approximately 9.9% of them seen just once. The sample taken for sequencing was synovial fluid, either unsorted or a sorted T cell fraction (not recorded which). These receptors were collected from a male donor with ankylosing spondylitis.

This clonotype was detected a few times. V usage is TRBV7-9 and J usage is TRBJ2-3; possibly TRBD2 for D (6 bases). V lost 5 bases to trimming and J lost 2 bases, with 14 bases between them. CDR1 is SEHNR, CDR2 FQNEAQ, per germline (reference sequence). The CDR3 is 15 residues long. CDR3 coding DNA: TGTGCCAGCAGCCTCGGGGGAGGAATCACAGATACGCAGTATTTT. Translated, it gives CASSLGGGITDTQYF. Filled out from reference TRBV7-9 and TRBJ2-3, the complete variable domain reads DTGVSQNPRHKITKRGQNVTFRCDPISEHNRLYWYRQTLGQGPEFLTYFQNEAQLEKSRLLSDRFSAERPKGSFSTLEIQRTEQGDSAMYLCASSLGGGITDTQYFGPGTRLTVL.

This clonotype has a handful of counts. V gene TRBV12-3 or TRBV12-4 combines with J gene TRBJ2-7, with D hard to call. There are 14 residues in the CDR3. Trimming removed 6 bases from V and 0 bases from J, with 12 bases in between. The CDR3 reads CASRPSWSSYEQYF. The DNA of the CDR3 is TGTGCCAGCAGGCCCTCTTGGAGCTCCTACGAGCAGTACTTC.

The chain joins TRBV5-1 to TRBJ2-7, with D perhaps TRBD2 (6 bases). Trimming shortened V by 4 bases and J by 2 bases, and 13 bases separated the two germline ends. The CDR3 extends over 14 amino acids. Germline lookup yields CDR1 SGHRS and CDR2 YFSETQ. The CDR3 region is CASSPGEGPYEQYF. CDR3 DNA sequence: TGCGCCAGCAGCCCGGGGGAAGGGCCCTACGAGCAGTACTTC.

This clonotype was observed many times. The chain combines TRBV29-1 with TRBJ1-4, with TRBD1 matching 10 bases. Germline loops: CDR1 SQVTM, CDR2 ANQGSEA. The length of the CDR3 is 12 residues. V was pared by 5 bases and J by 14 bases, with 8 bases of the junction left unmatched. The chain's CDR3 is CSVPGQGKSLFF. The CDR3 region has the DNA TGCAGCGTTCCGGGACAGGGGAAGTCGCTGTTTTTT. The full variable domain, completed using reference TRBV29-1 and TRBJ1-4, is SAVISQKPSRDICQRGTSLTIQCQVDSQVTMMFWYRQQPGQSLTLIATANQGSEATYESGFVIDKFPISRPNLTFSTLTVSNMSPEDSSIYLCSVPGQGKSLFFGSGTQLSVL.

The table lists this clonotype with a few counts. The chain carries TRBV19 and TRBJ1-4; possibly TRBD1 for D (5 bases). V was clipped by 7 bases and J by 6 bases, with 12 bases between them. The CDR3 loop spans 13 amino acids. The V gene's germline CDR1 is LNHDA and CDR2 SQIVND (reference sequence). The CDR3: CASTHMGDEKLFF. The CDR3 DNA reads TGTGCCAGTACGCACATGGGGGATGAAAAACTGTTTTTT.

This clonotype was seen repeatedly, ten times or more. CDR3 DNA: TGCAGTGCTAGAGCCATAGGACAGACTCCTATGAACACTGAAGCTTTCTTT. Translating gives CSARAIGQTPMNTEAFF. The chain couples TRBV20-1 to TRBJ1-1; perhaps TRBD1 as D (6 bases). Trimming stripped 1 base from V and 0 bases from J, with 18 bases between. CDR3 size: 17 residues. CDR1 DFQATT and CDR2 SNEGSKA come from the germline V gene (reference sequence).

In DNA form, the CDR3 reads TGTGCCAGCAGTCCTTCGCCGGGACCCCTCTTCTACGAGCAGTACTTC. This translates into CASSPSPGPLFYEQYF. The J gene is TRBJ2-7, the V gene TRBV27; perhaps D is TRBD1 or TRBD2 (5 bases each). In germline, CDR1 is MNHEY, CDR2 SMNVEV (reference sequence). CDR3 length: 16 amino acids. V dropped 5 bases and J dropped 3 bases, with 20 bases sitting between them.

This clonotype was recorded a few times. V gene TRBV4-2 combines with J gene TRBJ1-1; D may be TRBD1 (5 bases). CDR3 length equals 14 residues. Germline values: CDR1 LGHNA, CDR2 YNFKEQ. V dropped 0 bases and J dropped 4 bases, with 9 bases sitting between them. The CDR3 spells CASSQEERGTEAFF. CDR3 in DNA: TGTGCCAGCAGCCAAGAGGAAAGGGGCACTGAAGCTTTCTTT.

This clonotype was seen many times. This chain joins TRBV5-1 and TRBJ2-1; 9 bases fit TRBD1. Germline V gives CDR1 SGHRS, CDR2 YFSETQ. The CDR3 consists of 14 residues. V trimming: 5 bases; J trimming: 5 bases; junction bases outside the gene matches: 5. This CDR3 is CASRAGTGNNEQFF. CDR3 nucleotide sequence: TGCGCCAGCAGGGCCGGGACAGGGAACAATGAGCAGTTCTTC.

The CDR3 nucleotides read TGCGCCAGCAGCACCTCGACAGGGGGAGAGACCCAGTACTTC. It encodes CASSTSTGGETQYF. The chain has TRBV5-1 and TRBJ2-5; 9 positions match TRBD1. This CDR3 region has 14 residues. Germline-derived CDR1 and CDR2 are SGHRS and YFSETQ. Germline trimming cut 4 bases from V and 4 bases from J; bases unmatched to any gene: 5.

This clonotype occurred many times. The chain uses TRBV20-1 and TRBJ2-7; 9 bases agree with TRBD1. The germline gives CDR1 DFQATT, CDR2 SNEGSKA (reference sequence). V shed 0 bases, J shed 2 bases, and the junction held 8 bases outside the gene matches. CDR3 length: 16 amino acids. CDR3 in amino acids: CSARDEGQGLPYEQYF. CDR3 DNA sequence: TGCAGTGCTAGAGATGAGGGACAGGGCTTGCCCTACGAGCAGTACTTC.

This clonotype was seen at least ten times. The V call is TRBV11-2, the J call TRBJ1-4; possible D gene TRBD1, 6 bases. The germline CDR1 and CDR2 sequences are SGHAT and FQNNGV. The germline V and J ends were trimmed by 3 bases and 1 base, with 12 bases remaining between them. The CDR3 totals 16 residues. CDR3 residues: CASSFGTHRTNEKLFF. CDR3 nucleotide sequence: TGTGCCAGCAGCTTTGGGACACACCGAACTAATGAAAAACTGTTTTTT.

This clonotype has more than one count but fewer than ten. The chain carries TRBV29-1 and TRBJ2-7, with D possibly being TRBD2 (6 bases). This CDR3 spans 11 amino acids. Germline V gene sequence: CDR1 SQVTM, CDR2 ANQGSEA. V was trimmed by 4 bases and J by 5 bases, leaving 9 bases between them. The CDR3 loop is CSVAEGDEQYF. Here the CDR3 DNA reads TGCAGCGTTGCGGAGGGCGACGAGCAGTACTTC.

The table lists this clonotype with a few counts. CDR3 sequence: CASSISGDQPQHF. CDR3 DNA: TGTGCCAGCAGTATTTCGGGGGACCAGCCCCAGCATTTT. V and J are TRBV7-2 and TRBJ1-5; maybe TRBD1 (5 bases). V was trimmed by 6 bases and J by 7 bases, leaving 13 bases between them. CDR3 length: 13 amino acids. The V gene's germline CDR1 is SGHTA and CDR2 FQGNSA. Full variable domain (outside the CDR3, taken from reference TRBV7-2 and TRBJ1-5): GAGVSQSPSNKVTEKGKDVELRCDPISGHTALYWYRQSLGQGLEFLIYFQGNSAPDKSGLPSDRFSAERTGGSVSTLTIQRTQQEDSAVYLCASSISGDQPQHFGDGTRLSIL.

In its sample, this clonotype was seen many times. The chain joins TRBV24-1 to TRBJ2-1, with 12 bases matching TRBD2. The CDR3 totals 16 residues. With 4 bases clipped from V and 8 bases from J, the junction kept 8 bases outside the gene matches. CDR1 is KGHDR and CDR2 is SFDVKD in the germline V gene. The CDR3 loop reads CATSEPRLAGVDEQFF. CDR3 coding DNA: TGTGCCACCAGTGAGCCCAGACTAGCGGGAGTAGATGAGCAGTTCTTC.

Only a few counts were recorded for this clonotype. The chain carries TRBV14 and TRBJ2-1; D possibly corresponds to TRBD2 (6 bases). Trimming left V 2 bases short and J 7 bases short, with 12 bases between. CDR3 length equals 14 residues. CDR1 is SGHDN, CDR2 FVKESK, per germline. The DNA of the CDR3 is TGTGCCAGCAGCCAACGGGAGACCTGGAATGAGCAGTTCTTC. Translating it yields CASSQRETWNEQFF.

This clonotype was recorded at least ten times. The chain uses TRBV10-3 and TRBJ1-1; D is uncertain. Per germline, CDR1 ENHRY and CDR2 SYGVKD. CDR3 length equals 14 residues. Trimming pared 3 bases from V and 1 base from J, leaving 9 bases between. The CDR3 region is CAISEGQKNTEAFF. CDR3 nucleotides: TGTGCCATCAGTGAAGGTCAGAAGAACACTGAAGCTTTCTTT.

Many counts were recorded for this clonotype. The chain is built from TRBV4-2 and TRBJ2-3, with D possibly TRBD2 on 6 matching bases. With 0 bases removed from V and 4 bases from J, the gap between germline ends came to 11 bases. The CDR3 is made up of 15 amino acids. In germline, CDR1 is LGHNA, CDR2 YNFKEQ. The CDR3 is CASSQEAGPADTQYF. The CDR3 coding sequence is TGTGCCAGCAGCCAAGAGGCGGGACCGGCAGATACGCAGTATTTT.

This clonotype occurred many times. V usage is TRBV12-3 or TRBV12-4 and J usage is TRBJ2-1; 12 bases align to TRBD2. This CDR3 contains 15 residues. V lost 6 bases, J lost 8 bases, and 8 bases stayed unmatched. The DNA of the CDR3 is TGTGCCAGCAGGATAGGACTAGCGGGATTCGATGAGCAGTTCTTC. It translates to CASRIGLAGFDEQFF.

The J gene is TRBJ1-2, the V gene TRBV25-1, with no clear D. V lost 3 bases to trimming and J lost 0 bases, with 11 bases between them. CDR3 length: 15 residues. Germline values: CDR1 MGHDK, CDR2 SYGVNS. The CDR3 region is CASSDPSYTNYGYTF. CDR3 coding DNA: TGTGCCAGCAGTGACCCCTCCTACACTAACTATGGCTACACCTTC.

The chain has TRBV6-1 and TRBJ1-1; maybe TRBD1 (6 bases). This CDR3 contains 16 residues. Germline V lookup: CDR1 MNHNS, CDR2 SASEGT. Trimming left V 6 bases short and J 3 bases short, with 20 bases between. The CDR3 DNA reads TGTGCCAGCAGATCCCCCCCGGGGAGGACAGACACTGAAGCTTTCTTT. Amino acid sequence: CASRSPPGRTDTEAFF.

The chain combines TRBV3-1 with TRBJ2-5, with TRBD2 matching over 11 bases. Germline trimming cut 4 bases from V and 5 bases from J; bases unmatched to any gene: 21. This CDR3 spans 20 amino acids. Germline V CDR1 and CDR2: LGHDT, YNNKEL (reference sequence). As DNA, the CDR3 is TGTGCCAGCAGCCCCTTCCTCCTTCCCAGTACTAGCGGGAGTAGGGAGACCCAGTACTTC. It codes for CASSPFLLPSTSGSRETQYF.

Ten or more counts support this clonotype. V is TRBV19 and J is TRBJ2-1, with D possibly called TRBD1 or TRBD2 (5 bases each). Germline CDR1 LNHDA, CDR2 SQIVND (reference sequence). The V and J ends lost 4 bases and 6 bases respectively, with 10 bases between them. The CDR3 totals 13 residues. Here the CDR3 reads CASSRDLLNEQFF. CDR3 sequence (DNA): TGTGCCAGTAGTAGGGACCTACTCAATGAGCAGTTCTTC.

CDR3 bases: TGTGCCAGCAGCCGGGGACTAGCGGGCTACGAGCAGTACTTC. Translation gives CASSRGLAGYEQYF. This chain connects TRBV5-6 to TRBJ2-7; 12 positions match TRBD2. Germline V gene lookup returns CDR1 SGHDT and CDR2 YYEEEE. The CDR3 sequence is 14 residues long. V shed 4 bases, J shed 3 bases, and the junction held 2 bases outside the gene matches.